This T cell receptor (beta chain) was recorded in a study of T cell repertoires in cytomegalovirus infection. Study overall: CMV infection and matching HLA type were both indicated by public TCR beta signatures.

As regards this clonotype: The antigen is not known.

Each CDR3 protein is one row after TCRdb ran MiXCR on the reads. The sample holds about 700,000 distinct CDR3 sequences, around 31% seen once. Study results and caveats: People with CMV and the relevant HLA were identified by cumulative public TCR beta family frequency.

Trimming cost V 5 bases and J 6 bases, with 13 bases left between them. The CDR3 length is 13 residues. The TCR was taken from a human donor in good health (CMV status not recorded). Some clones in this sample may be carry-over from other donors' samples. This chain joins TRBV12-3 or TRBV12-4 and TRBJ1-1, with TRBD1 as a possible D gene (5 bases). The specimen was cultured PBMCs, collected from culture after CMV antigen stimulation. This CDR3 is CASSLDSLAEAFF. CDR3 DNA: TGTGCCAGCAGTCTCGACAGTCTGGCTGAAGCTTTCTTT.